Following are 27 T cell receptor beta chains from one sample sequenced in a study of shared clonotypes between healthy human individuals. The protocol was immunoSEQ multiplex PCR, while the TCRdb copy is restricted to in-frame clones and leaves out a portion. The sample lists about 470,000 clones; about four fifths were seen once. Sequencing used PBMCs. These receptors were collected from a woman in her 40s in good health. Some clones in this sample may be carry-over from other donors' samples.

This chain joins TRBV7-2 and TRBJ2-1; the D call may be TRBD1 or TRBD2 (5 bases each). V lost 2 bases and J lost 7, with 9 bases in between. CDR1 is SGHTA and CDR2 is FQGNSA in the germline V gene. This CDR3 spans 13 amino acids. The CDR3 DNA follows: TGTGCCAGCAGCTTAATGTGGGGGAATGAGCAGTTCTTC. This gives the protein CASSLMWGNEQFF.

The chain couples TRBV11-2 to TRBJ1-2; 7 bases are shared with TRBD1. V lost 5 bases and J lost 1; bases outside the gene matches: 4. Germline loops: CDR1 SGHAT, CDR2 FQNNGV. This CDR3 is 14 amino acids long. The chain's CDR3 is CASSPTGDNYGYTF. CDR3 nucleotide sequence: TGTGCCAGCAGCCCAACAGGGGATAACTATGGCTACACCTTC.

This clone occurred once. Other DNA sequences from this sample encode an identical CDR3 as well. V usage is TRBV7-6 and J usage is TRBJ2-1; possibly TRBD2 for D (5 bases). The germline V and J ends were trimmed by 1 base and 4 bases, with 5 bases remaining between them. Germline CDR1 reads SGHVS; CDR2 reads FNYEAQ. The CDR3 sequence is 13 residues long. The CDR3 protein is CASSLGLYNEQFF. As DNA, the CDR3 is TGTGCCAGCAGCTTAGGACTATACAATGAGCAGTTCTTC. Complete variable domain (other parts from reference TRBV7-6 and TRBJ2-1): GAGVSQSPRYKVTKRGQDVALRCDPISGHVSLYWYRQALGQGPEFLTYFNYEAQQDKSGLPNDRFSAERPEGSISTLTIQRTEQRDSAMYRCASSLGLYNEQFFGPGTRLTVL.

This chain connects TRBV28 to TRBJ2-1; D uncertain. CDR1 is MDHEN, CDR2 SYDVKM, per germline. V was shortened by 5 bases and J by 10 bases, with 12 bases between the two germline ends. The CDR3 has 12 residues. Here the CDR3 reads CASSLGGVEQFF. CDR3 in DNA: TGTGCCAGCAGTCTAGGTGGGGTCGAGCAGTTCTTC.

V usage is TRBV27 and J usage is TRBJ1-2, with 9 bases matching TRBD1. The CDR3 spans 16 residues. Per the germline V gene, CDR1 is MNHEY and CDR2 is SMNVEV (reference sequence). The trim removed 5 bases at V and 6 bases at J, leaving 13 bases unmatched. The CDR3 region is CASSPGAGTGYHGYTF. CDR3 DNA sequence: TGTGCCAGCAGTCCCGGCGCGGGGACAGGGTATCATGGCTACACCTTC.

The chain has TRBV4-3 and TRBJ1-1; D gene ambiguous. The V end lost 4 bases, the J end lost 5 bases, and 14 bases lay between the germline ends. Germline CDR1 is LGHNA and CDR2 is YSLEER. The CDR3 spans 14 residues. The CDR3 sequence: CASSPVGSWTEAFF. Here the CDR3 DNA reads TGCGCCAGCAGCCCAGTGGGCAGTTGGACTGAAGCTTTCTTT.

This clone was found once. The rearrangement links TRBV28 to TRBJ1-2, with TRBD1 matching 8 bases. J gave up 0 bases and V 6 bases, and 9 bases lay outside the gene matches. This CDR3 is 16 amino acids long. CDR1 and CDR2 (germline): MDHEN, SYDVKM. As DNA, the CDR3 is TGTGCCAGCAGCGGGCTTCAGGGGGCCGCTAACTATGGCTACACCTTC. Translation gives CASSGLQGAANYGYTF.

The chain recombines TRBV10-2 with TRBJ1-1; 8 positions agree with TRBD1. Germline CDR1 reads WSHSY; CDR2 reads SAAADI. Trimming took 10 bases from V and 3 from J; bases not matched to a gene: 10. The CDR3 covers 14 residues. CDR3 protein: CATIRGQLYTEAFF. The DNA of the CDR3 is TGCGCCACCATCAGGGGGCAGCTATACACTGAAGCTTTCTTT.

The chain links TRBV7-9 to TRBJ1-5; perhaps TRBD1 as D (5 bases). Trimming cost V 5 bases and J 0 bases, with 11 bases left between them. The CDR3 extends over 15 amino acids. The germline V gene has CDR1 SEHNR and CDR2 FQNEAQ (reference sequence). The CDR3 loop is CASSRGSSSNQPQHF. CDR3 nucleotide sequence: TGTGCCAGCAGCCGGGGGTCTAGTAGCAATCAGCCCCAGCATTTT.

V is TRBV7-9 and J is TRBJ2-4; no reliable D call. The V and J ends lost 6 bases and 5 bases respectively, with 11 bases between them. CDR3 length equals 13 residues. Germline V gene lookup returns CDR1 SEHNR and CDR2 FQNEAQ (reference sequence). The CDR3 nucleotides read TGTGCCAGCAGTAAAGCACAAGAAAACATTCAGTACTTC. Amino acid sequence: CASSKAQENIQYF. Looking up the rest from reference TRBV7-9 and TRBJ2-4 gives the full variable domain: DTGVSQNPRHKITKRGQNVTFRCDPISEHNRLYWYRQTLGQGPEFLTYFQNEAQLEKSRLLSDRFSAERPKGSFSTLEIQRTEQGDSAMYLCASSKAQENIQYFGAGTRLSVL.

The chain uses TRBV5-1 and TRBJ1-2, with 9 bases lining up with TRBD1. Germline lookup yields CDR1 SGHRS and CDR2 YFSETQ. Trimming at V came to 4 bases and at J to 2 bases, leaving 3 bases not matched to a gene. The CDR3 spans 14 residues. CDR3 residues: CASSGTGINYGYTF. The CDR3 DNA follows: TGCGCCAGCAGCGGGACAGGGATCAACTATGGCTACACCTTC.

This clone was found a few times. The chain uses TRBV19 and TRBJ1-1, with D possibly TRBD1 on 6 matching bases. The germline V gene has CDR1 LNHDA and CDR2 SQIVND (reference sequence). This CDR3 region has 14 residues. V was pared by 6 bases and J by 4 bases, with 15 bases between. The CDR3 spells CASSPTGGRTEAFF. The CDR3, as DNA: TGTGCCAGTAGCCCTACCGGGGGGCGCACTGAAGCTTTCTTT.

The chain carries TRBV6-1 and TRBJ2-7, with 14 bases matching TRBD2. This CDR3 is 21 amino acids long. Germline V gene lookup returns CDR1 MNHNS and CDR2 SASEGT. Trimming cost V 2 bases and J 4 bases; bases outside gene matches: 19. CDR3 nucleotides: TGTGCCAGCAGTGAAAGGGTAGGCGTGTCGGGACTAGCGGGAGCCATTTACGAGCAGTACTTC. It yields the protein CASSERVGVSGLAGAIYEQYF.

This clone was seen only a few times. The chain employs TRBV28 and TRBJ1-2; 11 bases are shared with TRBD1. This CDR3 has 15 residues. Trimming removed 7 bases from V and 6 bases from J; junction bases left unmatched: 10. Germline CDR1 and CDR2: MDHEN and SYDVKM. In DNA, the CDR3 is TGTGCCAGCACCCCTGCCGGGACAGGGGGAAATGGCTACACCTTC. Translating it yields CASTPAGTGGNGYTF.

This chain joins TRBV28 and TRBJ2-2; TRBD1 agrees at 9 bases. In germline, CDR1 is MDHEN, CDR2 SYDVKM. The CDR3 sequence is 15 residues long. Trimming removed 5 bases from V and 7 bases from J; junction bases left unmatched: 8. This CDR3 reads CASSPRDRDDGELFF. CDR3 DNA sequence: TGTGCCAGCAGTCCACGGGACAGGGATGACGGGGAGCTGTTTTTT.

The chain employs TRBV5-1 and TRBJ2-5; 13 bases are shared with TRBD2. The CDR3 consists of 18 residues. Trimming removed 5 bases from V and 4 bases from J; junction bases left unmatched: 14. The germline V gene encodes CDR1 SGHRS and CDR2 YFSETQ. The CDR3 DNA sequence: TGCGCCAGCAGGGCCACCTGGACTAGCGGGAGTTCTTCAGAGACCCAGTACTTC. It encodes CASRATWTSGSSSETQYF.

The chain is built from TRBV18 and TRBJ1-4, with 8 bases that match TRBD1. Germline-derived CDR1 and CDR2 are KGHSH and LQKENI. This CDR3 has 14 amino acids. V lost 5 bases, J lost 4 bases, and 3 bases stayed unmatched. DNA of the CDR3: TGTGCCAGCTCATCGGGACAGGATAATGAAAAACTGTTTTTT. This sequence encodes CASSSGQDNEKLFF.

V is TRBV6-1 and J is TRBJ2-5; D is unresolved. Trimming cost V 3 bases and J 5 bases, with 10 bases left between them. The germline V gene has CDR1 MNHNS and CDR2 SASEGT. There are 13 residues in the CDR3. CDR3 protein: CASSEFGPETQYF. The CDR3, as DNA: TGTGCCAGCAGTGAGTTCGGTCCGGAGACCCAGTACTTC.

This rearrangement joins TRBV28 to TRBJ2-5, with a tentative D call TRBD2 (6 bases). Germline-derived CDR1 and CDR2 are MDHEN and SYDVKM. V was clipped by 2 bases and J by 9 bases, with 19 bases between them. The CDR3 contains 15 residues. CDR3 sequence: CASSLSTGEAAAQYF. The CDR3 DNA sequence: TGTGCCAGCAGTTTAAGTACGGGAGAGGCGGCGGCCCAGTACTTC.

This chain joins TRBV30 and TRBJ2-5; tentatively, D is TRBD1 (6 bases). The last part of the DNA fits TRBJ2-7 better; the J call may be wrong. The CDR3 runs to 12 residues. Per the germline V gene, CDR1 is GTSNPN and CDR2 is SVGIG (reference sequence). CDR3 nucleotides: TGTGCCTGGAGTTACAGGGCCTACGAGCAGTACTTC. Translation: CAWSYRAYEQYF.

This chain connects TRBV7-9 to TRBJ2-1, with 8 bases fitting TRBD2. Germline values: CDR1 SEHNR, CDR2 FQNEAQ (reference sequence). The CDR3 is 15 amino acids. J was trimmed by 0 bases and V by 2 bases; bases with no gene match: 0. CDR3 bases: TGTGCCAGCAGCTTACTAGCGGGCTCCTACAATGAGCAGTTCTTC. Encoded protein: CASSLLAGSYNEQFF.

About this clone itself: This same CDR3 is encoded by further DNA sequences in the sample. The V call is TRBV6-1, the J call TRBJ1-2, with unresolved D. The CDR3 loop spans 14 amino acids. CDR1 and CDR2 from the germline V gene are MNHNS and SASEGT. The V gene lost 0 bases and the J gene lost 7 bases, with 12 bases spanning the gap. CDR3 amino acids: CASSEAGGLGGYTF. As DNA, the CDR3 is TGTGCCAGCAGTGAAGCGGGCGGTTTGGGTGGCTACACCTTC.

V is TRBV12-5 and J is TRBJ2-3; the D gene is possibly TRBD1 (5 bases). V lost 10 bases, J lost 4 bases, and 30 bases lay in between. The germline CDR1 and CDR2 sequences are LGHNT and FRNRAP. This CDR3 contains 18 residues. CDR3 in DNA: TGTGCTAAGGGTAGAAGCTCGAACGTTCTGGGGCAAGCAGATACGCAGTATTTT. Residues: CAKGRSSNVLGQADTQYF.

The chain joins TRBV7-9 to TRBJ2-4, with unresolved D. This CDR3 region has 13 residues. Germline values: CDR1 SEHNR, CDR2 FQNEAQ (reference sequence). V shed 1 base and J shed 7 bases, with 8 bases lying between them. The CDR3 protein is CASSLGSGNIQYF. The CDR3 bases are TGTGCCAGCAGCTTAGGCTCCGGGAACATTCAGTACTTC.

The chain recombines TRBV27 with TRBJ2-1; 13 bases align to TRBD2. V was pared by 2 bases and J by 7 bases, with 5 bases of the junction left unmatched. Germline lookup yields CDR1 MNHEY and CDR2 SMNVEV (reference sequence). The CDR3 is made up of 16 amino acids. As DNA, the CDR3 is TGTGCCAGCAGTTTAGGGTGGACTAGCGGGAGTAATGAGCAGTTCTTC. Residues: CASSLGWTSGSNEQFF.

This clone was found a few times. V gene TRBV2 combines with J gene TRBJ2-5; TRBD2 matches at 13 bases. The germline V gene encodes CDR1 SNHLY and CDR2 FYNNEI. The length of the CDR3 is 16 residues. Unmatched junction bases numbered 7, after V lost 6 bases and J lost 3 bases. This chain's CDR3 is CASSSGLAGREETQYF. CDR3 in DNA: TGTGCCAGCAGCTCGGGACTAGCGGGAAGGGAAGAGACCCAGTACTTC.

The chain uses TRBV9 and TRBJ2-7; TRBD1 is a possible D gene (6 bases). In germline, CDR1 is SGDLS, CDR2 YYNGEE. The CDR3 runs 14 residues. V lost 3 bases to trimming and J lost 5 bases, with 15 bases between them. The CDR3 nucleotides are TGTGCCAGCAGCGGACTACAGGGAAGGGACGAGCAGTACTTC. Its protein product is CASSGLQGRDEQYF.